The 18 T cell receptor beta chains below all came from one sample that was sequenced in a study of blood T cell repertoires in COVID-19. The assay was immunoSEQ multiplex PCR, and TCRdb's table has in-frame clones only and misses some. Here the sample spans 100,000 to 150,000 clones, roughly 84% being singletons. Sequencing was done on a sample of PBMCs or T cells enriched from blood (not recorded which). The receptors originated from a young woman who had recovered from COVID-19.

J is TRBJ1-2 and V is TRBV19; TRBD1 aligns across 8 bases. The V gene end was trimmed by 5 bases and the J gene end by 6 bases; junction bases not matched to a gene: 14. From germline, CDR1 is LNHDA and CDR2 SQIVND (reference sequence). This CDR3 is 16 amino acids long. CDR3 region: CASSYQDRAASNGYTF. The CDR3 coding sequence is TGTGCCAGTAGTTATCAGGACAGGGCGGCATCAAATGGCTACACCTTC.

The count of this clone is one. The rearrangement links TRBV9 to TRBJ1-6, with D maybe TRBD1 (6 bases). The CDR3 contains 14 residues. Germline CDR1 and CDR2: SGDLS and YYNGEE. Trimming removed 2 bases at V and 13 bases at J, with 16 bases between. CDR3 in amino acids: CASSVGTSVYPLHF. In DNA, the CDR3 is TGTGCCAGCAGCGTCGGGACAAGCGTCTATCCCCTCCACTTT.

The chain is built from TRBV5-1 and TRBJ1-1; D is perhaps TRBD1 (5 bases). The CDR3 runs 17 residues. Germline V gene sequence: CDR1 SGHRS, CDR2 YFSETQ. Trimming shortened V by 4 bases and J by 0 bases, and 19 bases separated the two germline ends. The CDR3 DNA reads TGCGCCAGCAGCCCGGGACTCACCAAGGGCATGAACACTGAAGCTTTCTTT. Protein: CASSPGLTKGMNTEAFF. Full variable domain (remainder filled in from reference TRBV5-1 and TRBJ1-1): KAGVTQTPRYLIKTRGQQVTLSCSPISGHRSVSWYQQTPGQGLQFLFEYFSETQRNKGNFPGRFSGRQFSNSRSEMNVSTLELGDSALYLCASSPGLTKGMNTEAFFGQGTRLTVV.

CDR3 DNA: TGTGCCAGTAGTACCGTCGGAGGACCCCCTTTTCGGTTCTTC. Encoded protein: CASSTVGGPPFRFF. The chain carries TRBV19 and TRBJ2-1, with a weak D call TRBD2 (5 bases). This CDR3 has 14 residues. V gave up 4 bases and J gave up 15 bases, with 22 bases separating them. The germline gives CDR1 LNHDA, CDR2 SQIVND (reference sequence).

In nucleotides, the CDR3 is TGTGCCAGCAGCGCGGCACCCCTCTCGGGAGAGACCCAGTACTTC. Its translation: CASSAAPLSGETQYF. This chain joins TRBV5-4 and TRBJ2-5; D is unresolved. V lost 4 bases, J lost 4 bases, and 17 bases lay in between. The CDR3 runs to 15 residues. From germline, CDR1 is SGHNT and CDR2 YYREEE (reference sequence).

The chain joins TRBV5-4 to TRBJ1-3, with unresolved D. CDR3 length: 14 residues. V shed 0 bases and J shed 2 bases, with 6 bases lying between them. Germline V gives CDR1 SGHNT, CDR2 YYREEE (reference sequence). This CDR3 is CASSLGGAGNTIYF. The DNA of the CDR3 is TGTGCCAGCAGCTTGGGCGGGGCTGGAAACACCATATATTTT.

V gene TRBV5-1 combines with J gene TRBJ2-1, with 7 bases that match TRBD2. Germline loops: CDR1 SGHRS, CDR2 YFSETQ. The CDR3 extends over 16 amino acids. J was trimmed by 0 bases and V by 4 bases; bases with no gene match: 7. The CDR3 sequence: CASSVSGPTSYNEQFF. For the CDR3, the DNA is TGCGCCAGCAGCGTTAGCGGGCCTACCTCCTACAATGAGCAGTTCTTC.

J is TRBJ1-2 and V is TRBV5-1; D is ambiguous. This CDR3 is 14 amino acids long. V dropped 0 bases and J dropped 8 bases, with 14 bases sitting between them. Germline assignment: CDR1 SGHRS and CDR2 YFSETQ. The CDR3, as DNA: TGCGCCAGCAGCTTGGCCTATCGAGCGCGGGGCTACACCTTC. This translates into CASSLAYRARGYTF. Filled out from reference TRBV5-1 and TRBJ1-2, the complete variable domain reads KAGVTQTPRYLIKTRGQQVTLSCSPISGHRSVSWYQQTPGQGLQFLFEYFSETQRNKGNFPGRFSGRQFSNSRSEMNVSTLELGDSALYLCASSLAYRARGYTFGSGTRLTVV.

The CDR3 loop is CASSPGGGGGGKLFF. The DNA for the CDR3 is TGTGCCAGCAGTCCTGGCGGGGGGGGAGGAGGAAAACTGTTTTTT. The chain links TRBV28 to TRBJ1-4; a weak D match, TRBD1 (5 bases). This CDR3 has 15 amino acids. V lost 5 bases to trimming and J lost 10 bases, with 20 bases between them. CDR1 is MDHEN, CDR2 SYDVKM, per germline.

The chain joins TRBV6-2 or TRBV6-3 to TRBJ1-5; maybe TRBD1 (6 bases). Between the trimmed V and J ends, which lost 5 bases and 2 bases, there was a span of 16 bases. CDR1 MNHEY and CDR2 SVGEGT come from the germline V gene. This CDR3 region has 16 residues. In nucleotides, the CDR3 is TGTGCCAGCAGTACGGGGGGCGGAGGAGGCAATCAGCCCCAGCATTTT. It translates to CASSTGGGGGNQPQHF.

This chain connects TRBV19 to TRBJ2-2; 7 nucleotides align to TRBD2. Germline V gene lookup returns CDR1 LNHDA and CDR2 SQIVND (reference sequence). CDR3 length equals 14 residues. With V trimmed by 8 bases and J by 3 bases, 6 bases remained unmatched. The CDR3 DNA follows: TGTGCCAGTGTCGCGGGAGATGACACCGGGGAGCTGTTTTTT. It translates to CASVAGDDTGELFF.

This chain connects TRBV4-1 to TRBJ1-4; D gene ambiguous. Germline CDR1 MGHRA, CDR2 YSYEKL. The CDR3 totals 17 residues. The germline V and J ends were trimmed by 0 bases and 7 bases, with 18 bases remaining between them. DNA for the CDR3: TGCGCCAGCAGCCAAGATGTGGGCGGAGGTCGTCCTGAAAAACTGTTTTTT. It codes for CASSQDVGGGRPEKLFF.

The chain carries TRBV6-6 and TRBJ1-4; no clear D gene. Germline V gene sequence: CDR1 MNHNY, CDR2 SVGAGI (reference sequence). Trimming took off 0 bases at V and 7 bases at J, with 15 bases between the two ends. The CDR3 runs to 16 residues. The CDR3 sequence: CASSYSRLSKGEKLFF. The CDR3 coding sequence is TGTGCCAGCAGTTACTCAAGACTAAGCAAGGGTGAAAAACTGTTTTTT.

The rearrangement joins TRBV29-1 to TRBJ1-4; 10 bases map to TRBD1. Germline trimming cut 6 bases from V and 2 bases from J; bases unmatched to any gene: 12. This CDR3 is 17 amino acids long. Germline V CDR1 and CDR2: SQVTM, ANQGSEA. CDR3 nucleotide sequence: TGCAGCGTCGACCGACAGGGGGCAGCTTTTACTAATGAAAAACTGTTTTTT. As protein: CSVDRQGAAFTNEKLFF.

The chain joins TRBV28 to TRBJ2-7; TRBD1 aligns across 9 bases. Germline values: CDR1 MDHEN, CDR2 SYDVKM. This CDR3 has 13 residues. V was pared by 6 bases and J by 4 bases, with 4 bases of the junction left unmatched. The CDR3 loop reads CASRGQGWYEQYF. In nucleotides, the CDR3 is TGTGCCAGCAGGGGACAGGGCTGGTACGAGCAGTACTTC.

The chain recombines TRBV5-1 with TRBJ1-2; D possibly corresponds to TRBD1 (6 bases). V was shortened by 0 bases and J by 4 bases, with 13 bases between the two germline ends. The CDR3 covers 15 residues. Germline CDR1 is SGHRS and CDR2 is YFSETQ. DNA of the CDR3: TGCGCCAGCAGCTTGGGGACAGAGAAGATCTATGGCTACACCTTC. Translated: CASSLGTEKIYGYTF.

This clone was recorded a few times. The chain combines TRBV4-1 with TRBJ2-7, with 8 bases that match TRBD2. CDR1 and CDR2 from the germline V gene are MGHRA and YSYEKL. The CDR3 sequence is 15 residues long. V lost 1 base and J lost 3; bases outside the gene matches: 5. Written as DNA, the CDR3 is TGCGCCAGCAGCCAAGTGGGGGCGGGGGGCTACGAGCAGTACTTC. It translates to CASSQVGAGGYEQYF.

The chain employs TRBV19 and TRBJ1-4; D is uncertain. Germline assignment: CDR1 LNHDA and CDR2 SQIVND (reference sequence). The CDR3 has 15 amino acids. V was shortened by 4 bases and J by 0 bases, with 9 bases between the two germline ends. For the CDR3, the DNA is TGTGCCAGTAGTAATCACAGAGCAACTAATGAAAAACTGTTTTTT. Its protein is CASSNHRATNEKLFF.